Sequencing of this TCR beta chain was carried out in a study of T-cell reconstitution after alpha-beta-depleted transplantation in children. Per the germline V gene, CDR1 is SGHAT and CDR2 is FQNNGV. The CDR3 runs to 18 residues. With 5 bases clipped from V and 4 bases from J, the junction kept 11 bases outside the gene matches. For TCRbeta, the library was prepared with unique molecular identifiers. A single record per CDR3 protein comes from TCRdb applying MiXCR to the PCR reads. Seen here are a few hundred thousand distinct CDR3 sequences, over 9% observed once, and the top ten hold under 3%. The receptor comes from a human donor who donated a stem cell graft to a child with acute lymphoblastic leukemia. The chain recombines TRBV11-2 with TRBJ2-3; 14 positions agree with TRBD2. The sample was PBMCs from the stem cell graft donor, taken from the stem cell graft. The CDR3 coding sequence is TGTGCCAGCAGCCCCCAGGGACTAGCGGGAGTTACCCCAGATACGCAGTATTTT. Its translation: CASSPQGLAGVTPDTQYF.